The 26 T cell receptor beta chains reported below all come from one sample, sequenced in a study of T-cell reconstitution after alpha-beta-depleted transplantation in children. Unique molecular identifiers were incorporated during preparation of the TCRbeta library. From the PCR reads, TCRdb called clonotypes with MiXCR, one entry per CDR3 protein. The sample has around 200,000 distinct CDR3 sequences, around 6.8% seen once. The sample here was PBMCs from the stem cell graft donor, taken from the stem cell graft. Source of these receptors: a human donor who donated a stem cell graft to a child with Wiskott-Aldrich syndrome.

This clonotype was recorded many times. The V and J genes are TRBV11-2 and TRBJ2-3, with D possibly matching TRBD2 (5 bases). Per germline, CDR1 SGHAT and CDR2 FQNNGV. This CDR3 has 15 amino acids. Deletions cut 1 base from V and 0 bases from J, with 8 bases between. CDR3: CASSLGESSTDTQYF. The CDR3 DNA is TGTGCCAGCAGCTTAGGGGAGTCGAGCACAGATACGCAGTATTTT. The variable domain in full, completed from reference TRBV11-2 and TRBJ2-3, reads EAGVAQSPRYKIIEKRQSVAFWCNPISGHATLYWYQQILGQGPKLLIQFQNNGVVDDSQLPKDRFSAERLKGVDSTLKIQPAKLEDSAVYLCASSLGESSTDTQYFGPGTRLTVL.

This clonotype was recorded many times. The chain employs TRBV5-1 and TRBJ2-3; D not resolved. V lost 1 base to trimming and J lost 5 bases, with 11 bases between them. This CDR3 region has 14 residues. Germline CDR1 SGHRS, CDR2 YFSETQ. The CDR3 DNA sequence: TGCGCCAGCAGCTTGTACTACAAGGGAGATACGCAGTATTTT. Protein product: CASSLYYKGDTQYF.

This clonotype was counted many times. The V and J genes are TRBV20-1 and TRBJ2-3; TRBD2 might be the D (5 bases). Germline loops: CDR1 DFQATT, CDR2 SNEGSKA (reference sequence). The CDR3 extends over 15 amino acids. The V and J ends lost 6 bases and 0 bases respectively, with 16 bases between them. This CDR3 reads CSAIEDYQSTDTQYF. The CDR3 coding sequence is TGCAGTGCCATAGAAGACTACCAGAGCACAGATACGCAGTATTTT.

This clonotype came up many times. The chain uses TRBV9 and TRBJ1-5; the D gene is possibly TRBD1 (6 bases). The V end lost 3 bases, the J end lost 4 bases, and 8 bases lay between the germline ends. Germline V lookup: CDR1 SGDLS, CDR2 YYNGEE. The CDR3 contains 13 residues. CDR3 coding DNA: TGTGCCAGCAGCGAAACAGGGAATCAGCCCCAGCATTTT. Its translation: CASSETGNQPQHF.

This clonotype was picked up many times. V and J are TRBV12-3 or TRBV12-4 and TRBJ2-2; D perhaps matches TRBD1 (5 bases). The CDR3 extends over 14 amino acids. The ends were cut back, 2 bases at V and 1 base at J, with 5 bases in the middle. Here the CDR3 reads CASSLTGNTGELFF. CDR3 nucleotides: TGTGCCAGCAGTTTAACAGGGAACACCGGGGAGCTGTTTTTT.

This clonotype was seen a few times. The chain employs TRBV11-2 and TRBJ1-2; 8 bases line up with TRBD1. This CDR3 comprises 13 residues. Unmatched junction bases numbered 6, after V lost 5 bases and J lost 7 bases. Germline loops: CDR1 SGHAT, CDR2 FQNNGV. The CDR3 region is CASSPDRDGGYTF. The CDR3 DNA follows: TGTGCCAGCAGCCCGGACAGGGACGGTGGCTACACCTTC. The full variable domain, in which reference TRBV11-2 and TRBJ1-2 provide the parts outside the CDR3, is EAGVAQSPRYKIIEKRQSVAFWCNPISGHATLYWYQQILGQGPKLLIQFQNNGVVDDSQLPKDRFSAERLKGVDSTLKIQPAKLEDSAVYLCASSPDRDGGYTFGSGTRLTVV.

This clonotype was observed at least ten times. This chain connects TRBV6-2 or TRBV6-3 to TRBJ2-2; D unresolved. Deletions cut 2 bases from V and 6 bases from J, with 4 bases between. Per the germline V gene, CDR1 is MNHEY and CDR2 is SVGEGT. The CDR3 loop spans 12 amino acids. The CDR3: CASSYDSGELFF. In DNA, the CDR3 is TGTGCCAGCAGTTACGACTCCGGGGAGCTGTTTTTT.

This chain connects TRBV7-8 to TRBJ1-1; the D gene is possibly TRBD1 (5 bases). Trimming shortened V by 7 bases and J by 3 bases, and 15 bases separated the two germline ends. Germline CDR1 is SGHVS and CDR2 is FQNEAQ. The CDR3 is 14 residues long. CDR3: CASTGGGSDTEAFF. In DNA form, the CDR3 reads TGTGCCAGCACCGGGGGGGGATCGGACACTGAAGCTTTCTTT.

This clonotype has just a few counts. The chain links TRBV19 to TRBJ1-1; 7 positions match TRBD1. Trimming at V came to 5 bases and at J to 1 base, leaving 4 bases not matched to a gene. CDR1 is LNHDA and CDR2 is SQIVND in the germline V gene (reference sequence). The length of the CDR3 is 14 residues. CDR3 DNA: TGTGCCAGTAGTCGCAGGGGGACGAACACTGAAGCTTTCTTT. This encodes CASSRRGTNTEAFF. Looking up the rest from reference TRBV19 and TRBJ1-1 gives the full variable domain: DGGITQSPKYLFRKEGQNVTLSCEQNLNHDAMYWYRQDPGQGLRLIYYSQIVNDFQKGDIAEGYSVSREKKESFPLTVTSAQKNPTAFYLCASSRRGTNTEAFFGQGTRLTVV.

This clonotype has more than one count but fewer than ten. The CDR3 bases are TGTGCCAGCAGTGAAGATCTTGACGGAGTGGAGGATGGCTACACCTTC. This sequence encodes CASSEDLDGVEDGYTF. This chain links TRBV2 with TRBJ1-2; D call uncertain. The CDR3 has 16 residues. CDR1 is SNHLY and CDR2 is FYNNEI in the germline V gene. Trimming pared 1 base from V and 6 bases from J, leaving 18 bases between.

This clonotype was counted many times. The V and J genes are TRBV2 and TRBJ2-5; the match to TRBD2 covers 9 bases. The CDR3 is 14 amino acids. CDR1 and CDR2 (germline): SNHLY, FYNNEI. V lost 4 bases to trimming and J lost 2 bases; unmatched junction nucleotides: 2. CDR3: CASSGSGGQETQYF. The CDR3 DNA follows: TGTGCCAGCAGTGGGAGCGGGGGGCAAGAGACCCAGTACTTC.

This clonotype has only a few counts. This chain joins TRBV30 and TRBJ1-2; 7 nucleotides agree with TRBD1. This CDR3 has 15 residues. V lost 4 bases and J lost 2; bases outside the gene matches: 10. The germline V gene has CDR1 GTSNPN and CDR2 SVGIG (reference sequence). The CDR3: CAWTSWDSGNYGYTF. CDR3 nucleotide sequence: TGTGCCTGGACATCATGGGACAGCGGAAACTATGGCTACACCTTC.

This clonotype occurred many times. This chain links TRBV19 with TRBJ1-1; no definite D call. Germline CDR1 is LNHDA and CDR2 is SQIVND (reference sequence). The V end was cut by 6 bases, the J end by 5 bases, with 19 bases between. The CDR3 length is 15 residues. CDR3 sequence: CASRDTYRGWTEAFF. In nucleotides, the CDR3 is TGTGCCAGTAGAGACACCTACCGGGGATGGACTGAAGCTTTCTTT.

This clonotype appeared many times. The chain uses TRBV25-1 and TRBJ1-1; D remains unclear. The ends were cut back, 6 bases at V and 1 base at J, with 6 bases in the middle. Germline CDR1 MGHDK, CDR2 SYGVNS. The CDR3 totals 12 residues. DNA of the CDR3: TGTGCCAGCAGGGACGCGAACACTGAAGCTTTCTTT. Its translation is CASRDANTEAFF.

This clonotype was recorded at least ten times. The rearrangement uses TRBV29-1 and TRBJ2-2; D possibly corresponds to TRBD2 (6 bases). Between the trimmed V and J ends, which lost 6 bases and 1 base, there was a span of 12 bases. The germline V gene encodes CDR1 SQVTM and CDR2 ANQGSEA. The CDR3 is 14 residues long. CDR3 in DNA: TGCAGCGTGAGGGGCGGGGAGAACACCGGGGAGCTGTTTTTT. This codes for CSVRGGENTGELFF.

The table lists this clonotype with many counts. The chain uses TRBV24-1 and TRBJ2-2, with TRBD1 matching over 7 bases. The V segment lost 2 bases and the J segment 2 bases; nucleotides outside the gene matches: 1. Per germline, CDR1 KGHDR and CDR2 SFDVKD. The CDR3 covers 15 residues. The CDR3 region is CATSDWDSNTGELFF. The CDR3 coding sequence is TGTGCCACCAGTGATTGGGACAGCAACACCGGGGAGCTGTTTTTT.

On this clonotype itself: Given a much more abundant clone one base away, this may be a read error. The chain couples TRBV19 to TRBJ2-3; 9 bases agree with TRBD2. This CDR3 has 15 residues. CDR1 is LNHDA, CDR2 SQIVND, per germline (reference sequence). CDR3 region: CAISTLAGSTDTQYF. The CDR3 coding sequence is TGTGCCATTAGTACCCTAGCGGGGTCCACAGATACGCAGTATTTT.

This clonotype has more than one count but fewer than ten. The CDR3 loop is CASSPQGASGYTF. The DNA of the CDR3 is TGTGCCAGCAGCCCCCAGGGGGCGAGTGGCTACACCTTC. V is TRBV7-9 and J is TRBJ1-2, with TRBD1 matching over 8 bases. This CDR3 is 13 amino acids long. Germline V lookup: CDR1 SEHNR, CDR2 FQNEAQ (reference sequence). The V and J ends lost 5 bases and 7 bases, in that order; junction bases with no gene match: 6.

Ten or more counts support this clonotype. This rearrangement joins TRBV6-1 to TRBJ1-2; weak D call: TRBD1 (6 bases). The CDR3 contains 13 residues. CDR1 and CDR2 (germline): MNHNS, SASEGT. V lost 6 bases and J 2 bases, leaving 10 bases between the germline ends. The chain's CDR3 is CASSPGHNYGYTF. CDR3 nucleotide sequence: TGTGCCAGCAGCCCGGGACACAACTATGGCTACACCTTC.

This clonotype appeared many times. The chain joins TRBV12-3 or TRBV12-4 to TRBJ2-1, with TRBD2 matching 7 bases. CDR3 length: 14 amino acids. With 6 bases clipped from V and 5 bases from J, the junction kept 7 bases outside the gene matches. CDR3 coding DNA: TGTGCCAGCAGGGGGGGGAGATCACACAATGAGCAGTTCTTC. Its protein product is CASRGGRSHNEQFF.

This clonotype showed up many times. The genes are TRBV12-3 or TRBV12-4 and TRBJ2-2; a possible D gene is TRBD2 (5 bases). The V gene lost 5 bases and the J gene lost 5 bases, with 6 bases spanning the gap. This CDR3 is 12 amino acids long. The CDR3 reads CASSRGTGELFF. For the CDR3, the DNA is TGTGCCAGCAGTCGAGGGACCGGGGAGCTGTTTTTT.

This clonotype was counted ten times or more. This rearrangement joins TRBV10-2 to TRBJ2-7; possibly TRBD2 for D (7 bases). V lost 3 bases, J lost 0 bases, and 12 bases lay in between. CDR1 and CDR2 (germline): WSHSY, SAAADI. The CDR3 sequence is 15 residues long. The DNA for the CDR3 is TGCGCCAGCAGTGAAGGGGGGGGACTCTCCTACGAGCAGTACTTC. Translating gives CASSEGGGLSYEQYF.

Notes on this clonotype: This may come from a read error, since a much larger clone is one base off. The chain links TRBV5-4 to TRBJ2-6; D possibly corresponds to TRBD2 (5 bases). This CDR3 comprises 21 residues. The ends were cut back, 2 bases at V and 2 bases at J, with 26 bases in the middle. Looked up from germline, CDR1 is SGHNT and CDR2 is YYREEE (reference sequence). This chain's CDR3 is CASSFSRVSSPFETGANVLTF. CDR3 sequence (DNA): TGTGCCAGCAGCTTTTCGAGGGTTAGTTCCCCCTTCGAAACTGGGGCCAACGTCCTGACTTTC.

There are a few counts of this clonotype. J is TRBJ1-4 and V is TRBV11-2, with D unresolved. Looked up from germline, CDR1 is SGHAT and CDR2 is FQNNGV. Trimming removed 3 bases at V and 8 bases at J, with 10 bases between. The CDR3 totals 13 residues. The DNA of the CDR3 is TGTGCCAGCAGCTTGGCTGACAAAGAAAAACTGTTTTTT. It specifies CASSLADKEKLFF.

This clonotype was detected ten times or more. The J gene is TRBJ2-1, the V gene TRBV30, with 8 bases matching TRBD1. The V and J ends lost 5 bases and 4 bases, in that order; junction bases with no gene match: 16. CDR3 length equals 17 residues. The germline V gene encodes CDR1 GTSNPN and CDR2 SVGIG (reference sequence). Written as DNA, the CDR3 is TGTGCCTGGTCGGGGACCAGGGGGCGGTTAACGTACAATGAGCAGTTCTTC. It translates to CAWSGTRGRLTYNEQFF. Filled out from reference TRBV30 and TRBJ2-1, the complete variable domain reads SQTIHQWPATLVQPVGSPLSLECTVEGTSNPNLYWYRQAAGRGLQLLFYSVGIGQISSEVPQNLSASRPQDRQFILSSKKLLLSDSGFYLCAWSGTRGRLTYNEQFFGPGTRLTVL.

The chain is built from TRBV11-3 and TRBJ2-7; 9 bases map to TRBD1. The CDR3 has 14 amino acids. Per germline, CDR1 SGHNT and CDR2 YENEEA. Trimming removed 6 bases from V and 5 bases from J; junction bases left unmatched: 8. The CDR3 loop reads CASRNRDRVNEQYF. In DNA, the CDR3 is TGTGCCAGCAGGAACCGGGACAGGGTCAACGAGCAGTACTTC.